The clone carrying this T cell receptor (beta chain) was seen a handful of times. Antigen: not known. Measured with immunoSEQ multiplex PCR; TCRdb has only the in-frame clones, and not every one. Of about 39,000 clones listed, 85% to 95% are singletons. The data stem from a study of graft-versus-host responses after intestinal transplantation. Study-level background: All of the recipients had induction that used anti-thymocyte globulin, then tacrolimus and steroids for two to three years. Points from the study as a whole: Some patients had graft-donor T cell macrochimerism, and their allografts showed high graft-versus-host to host-versus-graft clonal ratios. The marrow of recipients harbored GvH clones, and ileum or blood showed some of them first.

Per germline, CDR1 MNHNY and CDR2 SVGAGI (reference sequence). The CDR3 consists of 13 residues. Trimming removed 2 bases at V and 1 base at J, with 5 bases between. This clonotype was sampled from a human patient who received an intestinal transplant, so some T cells may come from the graft donor. Here the sequenced sample was PBMCs, taken 700 to 850 days after intestinal transplantation. The chain employs TRBV6-6 and TRBJ1-2, with no clear D. CDR3 DNA sequence: TGTGCCAGCAGTTACCGGGATAACTATGGCTACACCTTC. It translates to CASSYRDNYGYTF.